Below are 7 T cell receptor beta chains sequenced from a single sample in a study of blood T cell repertoires in COVID-19. The table came from immunoSEQ multiplex PCR; TCRdb's copy has only in-frame clones and leaves some out. The data show roughly 150,000 clones, around 80% seen once. Sequences were obtained from PBMCs or T cells enriched from blood (not recorded which). Receptors originate from a man between 45 and 60 years old who had recovered from COVID-19.

This clone appeared once. The V gene is TRBV5-1, the J gene TRBJ2-7; possible D gene TRBD2, 5 bases. Germline V CDR1 and CDR2: SGHRS, YFSETQ. The CDR3 length is 17 residues. V lost 4 bases and J lost 0, with 20 bases in between. The CDR3 sequence: CASSPPGGAQSSYEQYF. The CDR3 DNA is TGCGCCAGCAGCCCGCCTGGAGGTGCCCAAAGCTCCTACGAGCAGTACTTC.

This chain joins TRBV6-5 and TRBJ1-2; TRBD1 matches 10 bases. This CDR3 has 14 residues. The trim removed 6 bases at V and 6 bases at J, leaving 7 bases unmatched. Germline CDR1 and CDR2: MNHEY and SVGAGI. The CDR3 spells CASRQTGGADGYTF. In DNA, the CDR3 is TGTGCCAGCAGACAGACAGGGGGCGCGGATGGCTACACCTTC.

The rearrangement joins TRBV7-2 to TRBJ2-1; TRBD2 matches at 7 bases. Germline V gene sequence: CDR1 SGHTA, CDR2 FQGNSA. The CDR3 extends over 14 amino acids. Trimming removed 5 bases from V and 7 bases from J; junction bases left unmatched: 8. CDR3 region: CASSPAGLPNEQFF. The CDR3 DNA reads as TGTGCCAGCAGCCCAGCGGGGCTTCCAAATGAGCAGTTCTTC. Using reference TRBV7-2 and TRBJ2-1 for the parts outside the CDR3, the full variable domain is GAGVSQSPSNKVTEKGKDVELRCDPISGHTALYWYRQSLGQGLEFLIYFQGNSAPDKSGLPSDRFSAERTGGSVSTLTIQRTQQEDSAVYLCASSPAGLPNEQFFGPGTRLTVL.

This clone occurred a few times. This rearrangement joins TRBV6-5 to TRBJ1-3, with D hard to call. The CDR3 length is 12 residues. V lost 11 bases, J lost 0 bases, and 8 bases lay in between. Germline values: CDR1 MNHEY, CDR2 SVGAGI. As DNA, the CDR3 is TGTGCCTCGGGGATCTCTGGAAACACCATATATTTT. Protein: CASGISGNTIYF.

This clone was counted a few times. V and J are TRBV14 and TRBJ2-3; tentative D call: TRBD2 (6 bases). The V end was cut by 4 bases, the J end by 6 bases, with 11 bases between. Germline-derived CDR1 and CDR2 are SGHDN and FVKESK. This CDR3 region has 13 residues. This CDR3 is CASSPGLRDTQYF. The CDR3 DNA sequence: TGTGCCAGCAGCCCGGGACTCCGGGATACGCAGTATTTT.

DNA of the CDR3: TGTGCCAGCAGTCCAGGGCCTACCAGCGAGCAGTACTTC. It translates to CASSPGPTSEQYF. The J gene is TRBJ2-7, the V gene TRBV27, with a possible D match to TRBD1 (5 bases). The CDR3 is 13 residues long. Germline CDR1 and CDR2: MNHEY and SMNVEV (reference sequence). V dropped 5 bases and J dropped 6 bases, with 14 bases sitting between them.

The chain couples TRBV5-6 to TRBJ1-4; D is perhaps TRBD1 (5 bases). With 2 bases removed from V and 3 bases from J, the gap between germline ends came to 8 bases. Germline assignment: CDR1 SGHDT and CDR2 YYEEEE. The CDR3 sequence is 14 residues long. Written as DNA, the CDR3 is TGTGCCAGCAGCTTTAGGGGTTCTAATGAAAAACTGTTTTTT. Amino acid sequence: CASSFRGSNEKLFF.